This TCR beta chain was recovered during a study of blood T cell repertoires in COVID-19 (dated by TCRdb to about 2020). For the wider study: Samples from collaborators originated in the United States, Italy and Spain and spanned both the acute and convalescent phases of COVID-19. The repertoires were made available in a free public database intended to serve as a resource for research on the immune response to SARS-CoV-2. Samples came from the ongoing ImmuneRACE study (first 160 participants) plus 1,254 subjects from 6 global collaborators. The material from the prospective study consisted of cDNA or gDNA derived from T cells, B-cell-depleted T cells, or PBMCs. Subjects who had been exposed to COVID-19, were actively infected with it, or had recovered from it provided the deeply sampled blood TCRbeta repertoires that made up the dataset. Nearly every sample came with metadata listing a de-identified subject ID, COVID-19 status, age in years and sex. Where available, HLA class I and class II types were taken from metadata supplied by the sample provider and were not determined by assay-based typing. Overall results and qualifications from the work: The amount of clinical and demographic metadata varied by source and participant and was provided uncurated.

CDR1 SGDLS and CDR2 YYNGEE are derived from the germline V gene. The CDR3, from cysteine to phenylalanine, totals 15 residues. Only CDR3 DNA is held: 45 bases, read in frame from base 1. The junction shows trimming of 0 bases on V and 0 bases on J, plus 7 bases between the germline ends. This clone was recorded only once. The antigen this receptor binds is unknown. There are no base qualities to consult, and no much larger clone falls within one base. The collaborating institutions used their own protocols to collect whole blood in K2EDTA tubes. Collaborator samples were shipped for TCRbeta analysis as frozen whole blood, isolated PBMCs, or DNA extracted from either sample type. The immunoSEQ Assay, a bias-controlled multiplex PCR, was used to amplify TCRbeta CDR3 regions from genomic DNA. Under the source paper's analysis protocol: The number of nucleated cells in each sample was estimated by amplification of reference gene primers within the assay. Sequence reads were collapsed and filtered to measure the absolute abundance of every unique TCRbeta CDR3 rearrangement. For each sample, productive Simpson clonality was calculated by taking the square root of Simpson's diversity index across productive rearrangements. TCRdb re-hosts the immuneACCESS table, in-frame sequences only. Its copies lack some clones; in the studies checked, an unresolved V gene accounts for under half of them, and the cause for the rest is not known. V and J calls plus clone size are reproduced from that table; the DNA served to infer D and trimming. The sample table contains about 200,000 clones; only one count was recorded for about 78% of them. The ten largest account for roughly 6% of the sample.

This sequence was found in a woman aged 70-85 years with acute or convalescent COVID-19. The chain is assembled from TRBV9 and TRBJ2-1; no D gene is confidently identified. The specimen sequenced was peripheral blood. CDR3 sequence: CASSVGLNSYNEQFF. At the DNA level, the sequence is TGTGCCAGCAGCGTAGGACTGAACTCCTACAATGAGCAGTTCTTC.